The 20 T cell receptor beta chains below all came from one sample that was sequenced in a study of cytomegalovirus exposure and HLA in healthy donors. A multiplex PCR was run with 60 Vbeta primers and 13 Jbeta primers. Data came from immunoSEQ multiplex PCR; TCRdb stores just in-frame clones and leaves some out. This sample carries about 110,000 clones, approximately 81% of them seen once, and the ten largest clones take 2.2%. The material sequenced was PBMCs. The receptor set was obtained from a woman in her twenties or thirties in good health and CMV-seronegative.

The chain is built from TRBV4-1 and TRBJ2-7; unclear D gene. The CDR3 is 14 amino acids. V was clipped by 3 bases and J by 3 bases, with 12 bases between them. The germline V gene has CDR1 MGHRA and CDR2 YSYEKL. The CDR3 protein is CASSHLDADYEQYF. The CDR3 DNA sequence: TGCGCCAGCAGCCACTTAGACGCGGACTACGAGCAGTACTTC.

V usage is TRBV7-3 and J usage is TRBJ2-1; 11 positions agree with TRBD2. Germline trimming cut 5 bases from V and 9 bases from J; bases unmatched to any gene: 6. This CDR3 comprises 14 residues. Germline CDR1 SGHTA, CDR2 FQGTGA. In DNA, the CDR3 is TGTGCCAGCAGCGATAGCGGGAGGGCCTCTGAGCAGTTCTTC. Its protein is CASSDSGRASEQFF.

The V gene is TRBV21-1, the J gene TRBJ1-2; the table's TRBD1 call for D was not verified on the DNA. TRBV21-1 is noted as a pseudogene. This CDR3 has 15 residues. The CDR3 nucleotides are TGTGCCAGCAGCAAAAGAAAGGGGATGGGGTATGGCTACACCTTC. Amino acids: CASSKRKGMGYGYTF.

The chain has TRBV18 and TRBJ2-6; 14 bases line up with TRBD2. Unmatched junction bases numbered 8, after V lost 4 bases and J lost 3 bases. This CDR3 region has 19 residues. The germline gives CDR1 KGHSH, CDR2 LQKENI. The CDR3 DNA is TGTGCCAGCTCACAAACCGGACTAGCGGGAGGTGTTGGGGCCAACGTCCTGACTTTC. Its translation: CASSQTGLAGGVGANVLTF.

The rearrangement joins TRBV11-2 to TRBJ2-7; TRBD2 is a possible D gene (6 bases). Trimming cost V 3 bases and J 5 bases, with 17 bases left between them. The CDR3 consists of 15 residues. Per the germline V gene, CDR1 is SGHAT and CDR2 is FQNNGV. The CDR3: CASSFPMRGGNEQYF. The CDR3 DNA sequence: TGTGCCAGCAGCTTTCCCATGCGGGGAGGAAACGAGCAGTACTTC. Together with reference TRBV11-2 and TRBJ2-7, the CDR3 gives the full variable domain: EAGVAQSPRYKIIEKRQSVAFWCNPISGHATLYWYQQILGQGPKLLIQFQNNGVVDDSQLPKDRFSAERLKGVDSTLKIQPAKLEDSAVYLCASSFPMRGGNEQYFGPGTRLTVT.

V usage is TRBV27 and J usage is TRBJ2-3; 9 nucleotides agree with TRBD2. J gave up 6 bases and V 6 bases, and 7 bases lay outside the gene matches. Germline CDR1 and CDR2: MNHEY and SMNVEV (reference sequence). CDR3 size: 14 residues. This chain's CDR3 is CASSSFSGSDTQYF. CDR3 bases: TGTGCCAGCAGCTCCTTTAGCGGGAGTGATACGCAGTATTTT.

The rearrangement uses TRBV19 and TRBJ2-7; TRBD2 matches 7 bases. CDR1 is LNHDA and CDR2 is SQIVND in the germline V gene (reference sequence). Germline trimming cut 5 bases from V and 5 bases from J; bases unmatched to any gene: 12. This CDR3 has 15 residues. CDR3 DNA: TGTGCCAGTAGTGGTCGGCGGGAGATTGCGGACGAGCAGTACTTC. It specifies CASSGRREIADEQYF.

The chain joins TRBV29-1 to TRBJ2-7; TRBD2 is a possible D gene (6 bases). The CDR3 is 17 amino acids. Trimming shortened V by 0 bases and J by 3 bases, and 21 bases separated the two germline ends. CDR1 and CDR2 (germline): SQVTM, ANQGSEA. The CDR3 spells CSVEDPVAGKVGYEQYF. CDR3 DNA sequence: TGCAGCGTTGAAGATCCGGTGGCGGGGAAAGTGGGCTACGAGCAGTACTTC.

The CDR3 spells CASSPGTGVPETQYF. The CDR3 region has the DNA TGTGCCAGCAGCCCGGGGACAGGGGTGCCAGAGACCCAGTACTTC. V is TRBV5-8 and J is TRBJ2-5; 10 positions agree with TRBD1. This CDR3 comprises 15 residues. Germline V gene data show CDR1 as SGHTS and CDR2 as YDEGEE. J lost 4 bases, V lost 4 bases, and 7 bases had no gene match.

The chain joins TRBV5-8 to TRBJ2-5, with D uncertain. This CDR3 has 10 amino acids. Germline V gene data show CDR1 as SGHTS and CDR2 as YDEGEE. The germline V and J ends were trimmed by 4 bases and 5 bases, with 3 bases remaining between them. The CDR3 DNA sequence: TGTGCCAGCAGCCTGGAGACCCAGTACTTC. Translated: CASSLETQYF.

The V and J genes are TRBV5-1 and TRBJ2-5, with 8 bases that match TRBD2. Trimming took 4 bases from V and 1 from J; bases not matched to a gene: 12. The CDR3 is 17 amino acids. Germline loops: CDR1 SGHRS, CDR2 YFSETQ. Here the CDR3 DNA reads TGCGCCAGCAGCGCGGGGTCGCTAGCGGGCGCCCAAGAGACCCAGTACTTC. Its translation is CASSAGSLAGAQETQYF.

J is TRBJ2-7 and V is TRBV19, with 14 bases aligning to TRBD2. Germline V gene sequence: CDR1 LNHDA, CDR2 SQIVND (reference sequence). CDR3 length equals 16 residues. J lost 2 bases, V lost 0 bases, and 0 bases had no gene match. CDR3 in amino acids: CASSIEGLAGAYEQYF. The CDR3 region has the DNA TGTGCCAGTAGTATAGAGGGACTAGCGGGAGCCTACGAGCAGTACTTC.

This clone has a handful of counts. V gene TRBV27 combines with J gene TRBJ2-7, with 11 positions matching TRBD2. V dropped 6 bases and J dropped 7; count of bases not matched to a gene: 11. This CDR3 spans 15 amino acids. Germline CDR1 is MNHEY and CDR2 is SMNVEV (reference sequence). The CDR3 DNA reads as TGTGCCAGCAGCTCCGGGACTAGCGGTTACAATGAGCAGTACTTC. This translates into CASSSGTSGYNEQYF.

The V gene is TRBV6-5, the J gene TRBJ1-3, with 7 bases aligning to TRBD1. The CDR3 contains 16 residues. In germline, CDR1 is MNHEY, CDR2 SVGAGI. Trimming took 4 bases from V and 0 from J; bases not matched to a gene: 6. The CDR3 DNA follows: TGTGCCAGCAGTTCACCCGACAGGGACTCTGGAAACACCATATATTTT. Encoded protein: CASSSPDRDSGNTIYF.

CDR3 residues: CASSYSSPGGTQYF. CDR3 coding DNA: TGTGCCAGCAGTTACTCGTCTCCGGGGGGGACCCAGTACTTC. The V and J genes are TRBV6-5 and TRBJ2-5, with 7 positions matching TRBD2. V was pared by 0 bases and J by 7 bases, with 5 bases of the junction left unmatched. CDR1 and CDR2 from the germline V gene are MNHEY and SVGAGI. The CDR3 runs 14 residues.

V usage is TRBV7-2 and J usage is TRBJ1-2; TRBD1 matches 12 bases. Germline trimming cut 0 bases from V and 6 bases from J; bases unmatched to any gene: 5. The germline V gene encodes CDR1 SGHTA and CDR2 FQGNSA. The CDR3 runs 16 residues. The CDR3 DNA follows: TGTGCCAGCAGCTTAGCCCCCGGGACAGGGGGCGATGGCTACACCTTC. It encodes CASSLAPGTGGDGYTF.

The chain joins TRBV2 to TRBJ1-2, with 8 bases identical to TRBD1. V was clipped by 0 bases and J by 6 bases; unmatched bases: 9. Germline V gene sequence: CDR1 SNHLY, CDR2 FYNNEI. This CDR3 is built from 16 residues. Here the CDR3 reads CASSEALSGGADGYTF. The CDR3 coding sequence is TGTGCCAGCAGTGAAGCCCTTTCAGGGGGCGCGGATGGCTACACCTTC.

Here the CDR3 DNA reads TGCGCCAGCAGCCCTGGACAGGGGACGATAAGGGAGCCCCAGCATTTT. Protein: CASSPGQGTIREPQHF. This chain connects TRBV5-1 to TRBJ1-5; 9 bases fit TRBD1. This CDR3 has 16 residues. Germline trimming cut 4 bases from V and 8 bases from J; bases unmatched to any gene: 13. Germline V gene sequence: CDR1 SGHRS, CDR2 YFSETQ.

This clone has only one observation. The chain recombines TRBV7-6 with TRBJ2-7; D call uncertain. Deletions cut 0 bases from V and 5 bases from J, with 17 bases between. Germline values: CDR1 SGHVS, CDR2 FNYEAQ. The CDR3 length is 16 residues. The CDR3 coding sequence is TGTGCCAGCAGCTTAGCTTTTGACACGACGGTCCACGAGCAGTACTTC. Translation: CASSLAFDTTVHEQYF.

J is TRBJ2-1 and V is TRBV2; 10 bases agree with TRBD2. The CDR3 is 15 amino acids. J lost 1 base, V lost 5 bases, and 2 bases had no gene match. CDR1 is SNHLY and CDR2 is FYNNEI in the germline V gene. CDR3 nucleotides: TGTGCCAGCAGTTCTAGCGGGAGTTCCTACAATGAGCAGTTCTTC. Its translation: CASSSSGSSYNEQFF.